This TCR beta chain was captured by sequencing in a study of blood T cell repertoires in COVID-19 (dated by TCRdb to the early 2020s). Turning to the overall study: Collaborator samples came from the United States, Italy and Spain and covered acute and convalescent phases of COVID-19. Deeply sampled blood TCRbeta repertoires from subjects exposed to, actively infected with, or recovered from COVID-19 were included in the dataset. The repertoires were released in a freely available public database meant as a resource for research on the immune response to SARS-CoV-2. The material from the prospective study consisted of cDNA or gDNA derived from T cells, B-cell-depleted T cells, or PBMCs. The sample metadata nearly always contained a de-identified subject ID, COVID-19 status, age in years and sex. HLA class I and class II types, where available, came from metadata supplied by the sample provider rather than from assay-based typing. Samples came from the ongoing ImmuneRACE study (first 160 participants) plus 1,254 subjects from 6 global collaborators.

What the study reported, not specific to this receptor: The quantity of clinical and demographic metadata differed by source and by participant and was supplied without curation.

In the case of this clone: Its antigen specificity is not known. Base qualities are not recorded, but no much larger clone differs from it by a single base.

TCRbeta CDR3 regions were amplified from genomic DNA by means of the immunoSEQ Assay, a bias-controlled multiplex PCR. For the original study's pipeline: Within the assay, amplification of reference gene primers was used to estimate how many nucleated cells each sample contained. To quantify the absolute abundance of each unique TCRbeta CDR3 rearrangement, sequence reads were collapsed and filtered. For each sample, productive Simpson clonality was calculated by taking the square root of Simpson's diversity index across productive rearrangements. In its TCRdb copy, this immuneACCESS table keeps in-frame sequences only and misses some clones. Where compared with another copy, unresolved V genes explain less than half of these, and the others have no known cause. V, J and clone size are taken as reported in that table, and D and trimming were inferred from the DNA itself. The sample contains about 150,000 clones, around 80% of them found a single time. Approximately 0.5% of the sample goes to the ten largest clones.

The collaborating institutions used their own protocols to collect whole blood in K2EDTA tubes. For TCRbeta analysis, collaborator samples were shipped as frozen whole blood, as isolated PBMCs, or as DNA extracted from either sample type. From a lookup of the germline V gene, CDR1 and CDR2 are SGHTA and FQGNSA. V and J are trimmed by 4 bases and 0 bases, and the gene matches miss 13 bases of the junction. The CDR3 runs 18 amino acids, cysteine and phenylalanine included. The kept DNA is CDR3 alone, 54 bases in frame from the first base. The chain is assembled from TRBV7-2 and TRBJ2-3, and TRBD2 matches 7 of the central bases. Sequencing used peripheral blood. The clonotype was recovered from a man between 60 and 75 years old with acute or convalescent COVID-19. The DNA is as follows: TGTGCCAGCAGCTACCCGACTAGCTATGGGTCTAGCACAGATACGCAGTATTTT. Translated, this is CASSYPTSYGSSTDTQYF.